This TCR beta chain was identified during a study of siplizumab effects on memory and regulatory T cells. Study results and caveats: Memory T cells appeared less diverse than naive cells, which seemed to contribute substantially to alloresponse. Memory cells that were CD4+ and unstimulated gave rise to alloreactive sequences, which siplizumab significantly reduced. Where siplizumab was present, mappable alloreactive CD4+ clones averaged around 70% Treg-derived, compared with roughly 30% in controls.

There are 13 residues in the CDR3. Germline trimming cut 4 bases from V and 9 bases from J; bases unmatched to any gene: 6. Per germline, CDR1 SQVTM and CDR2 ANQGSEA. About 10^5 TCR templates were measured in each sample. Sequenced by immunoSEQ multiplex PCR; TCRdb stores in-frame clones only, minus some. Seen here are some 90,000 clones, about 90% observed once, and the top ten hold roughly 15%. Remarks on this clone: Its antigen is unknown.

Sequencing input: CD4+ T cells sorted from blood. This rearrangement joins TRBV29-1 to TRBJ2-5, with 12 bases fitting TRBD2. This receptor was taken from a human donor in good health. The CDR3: CSVGLAGAGAQYF. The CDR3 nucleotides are TGCAGCGTTGGACTAGCGGGGGCCGGGGCCCAGTACTTC.